The present T cell receptor beta chain was sequenced within a study of CD8 T cells in ankylosing spondylitis. Study-wide findings and caveats: Within ankylosing spondylitis blood, a TCR beta motif made up of several highly homologous variants appeared to be characteristic. From matched ankylosing spondylitis synovial fluid, disease-linked clones were reportedly recovered at significantly enriched levels. Disease-linked clones were found to be CD8+ and relatively rare in peripheral blood.

For this clonotype: Its specificity is not known.

This CDR3 is 15 amino acids long. V lost 1 base and J lost 5, with 13 bases in between. Germline CDR1 and CDR2: LGHDT and YNNKEL (reference sequence). 5'-RACE, quantitative and with molecular barcodes, yielded the TCR beta libraries. MiXCR, applied by TCRdb to the 5' RACE reads, yields one record per CDR3 protein. In the table there are 350,000 to 400,000 distinct CDR3 sequences, roughly 20% of which are singletons. The receptor comes from a male donor with ankylosing spondylitis or in good health (not recorded which). The chain joins TRBV3-1 to TRBJ2-3; D perhaps matches TRBD1 (5 bases). Sequences were obtained from blood, either unsorted or a sorted T cell fraction (not recorded which). The CDR3 DNA sequence: TGTGCCAGCAGCCAAGCGAACAGGCTTGGAGATACGCAGTATTTT. Translating it yields CASSQANRLGDTQYF.